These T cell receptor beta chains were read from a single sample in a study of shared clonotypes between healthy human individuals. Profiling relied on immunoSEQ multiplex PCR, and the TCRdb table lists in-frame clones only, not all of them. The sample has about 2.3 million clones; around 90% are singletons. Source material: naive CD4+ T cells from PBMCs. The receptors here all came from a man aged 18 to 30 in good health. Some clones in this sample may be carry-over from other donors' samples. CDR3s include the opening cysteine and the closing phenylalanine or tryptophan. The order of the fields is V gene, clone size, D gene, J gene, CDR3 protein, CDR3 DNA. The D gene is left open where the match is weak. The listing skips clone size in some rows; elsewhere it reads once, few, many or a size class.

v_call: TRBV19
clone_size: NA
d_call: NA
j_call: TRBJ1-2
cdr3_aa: CASSIRGGYGYTF
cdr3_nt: TGTGCCAGTAGTATACGGGGGGGCTATGGCTACACCTTC

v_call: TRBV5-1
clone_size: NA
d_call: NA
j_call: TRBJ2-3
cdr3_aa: CASSLAQTTDTQYF
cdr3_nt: TGCGCCAGCAGCTTGGCACAGACCACAGATACGCAGTATTTT

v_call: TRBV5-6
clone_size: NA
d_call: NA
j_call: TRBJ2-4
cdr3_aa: CASSLAVGADFYKNIQYF
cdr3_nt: TGTGCCAGCAGCTTGGCGGTCGGAGCGGACTTTTACAAAAACATTCAGTACTTC

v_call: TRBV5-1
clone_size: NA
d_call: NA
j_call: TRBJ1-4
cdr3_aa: CASSSDSTLGREKLFF
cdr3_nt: TGCGCCAGCAGCTCCGACTCGACACTCGGCAGAGAAAAACTGTTTTTT

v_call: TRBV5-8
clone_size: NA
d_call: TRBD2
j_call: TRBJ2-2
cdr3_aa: CASSLRGTSGATGELFF
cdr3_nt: TGTGCCAGCAGCTTGAGGGGGACTAGCGGGGCGACCGGGGAGCTGTTTTTT

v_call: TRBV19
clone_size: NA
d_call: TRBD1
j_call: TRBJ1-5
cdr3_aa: CASGRDRSIQPQHF
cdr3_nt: TGTGCCAGTGGCAGGGACAGGTCTATTCAGCCCCAGCATTTT

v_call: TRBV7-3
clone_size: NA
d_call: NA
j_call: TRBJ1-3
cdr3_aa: CASSLDPSYAIYF
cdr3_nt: TGTGCCAGCAGCTTAGACCCATCGTACGCCATATATTTT

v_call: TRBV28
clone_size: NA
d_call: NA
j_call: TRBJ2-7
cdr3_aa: CASSLVGPSYEQYF
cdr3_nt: TGTGCCAGCAGTTTAGTGGGGCCCTCCTACGAGCAGTACTTC

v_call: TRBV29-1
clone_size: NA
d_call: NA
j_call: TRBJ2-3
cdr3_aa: CSGIKRDTQYF
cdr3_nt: TGCAGCGGTATCAAGAGGGATACGCAGTATTTT

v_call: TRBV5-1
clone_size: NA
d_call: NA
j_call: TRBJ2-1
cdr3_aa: CASSSTTKFNEQFF
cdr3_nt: TGCGCCAGCAGCTCGACTACGAAGTTCAATGAGCAGTTCTTC

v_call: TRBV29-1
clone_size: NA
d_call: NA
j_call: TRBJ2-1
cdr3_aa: CSVGGFKDEQFF
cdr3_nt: TGCAGCGTTGGCGGGTTTAAGGATGAGCAGTTCTTC

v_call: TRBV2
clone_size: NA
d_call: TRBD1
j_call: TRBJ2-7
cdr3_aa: CASNPTGLNRPYEQYF
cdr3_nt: TGTGCCAGCAACCCGACAGGGCTGAATCGCCCCTACGAGCAGTACTTC

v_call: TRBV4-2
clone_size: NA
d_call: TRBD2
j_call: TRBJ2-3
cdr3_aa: CASSQRTSGGGTDTQYF
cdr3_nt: TGTGCCAGCAGCCAAAGGACTAGCGGGGGGGGCACAGATACGCAGTATTTT

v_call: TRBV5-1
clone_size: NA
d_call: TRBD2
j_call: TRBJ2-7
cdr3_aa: CASSLGSSGRSYEQYF
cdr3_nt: TGCGCCAGCAGCTTGGGATCTAGCGGGAGGTCCTACGAGCAGTACTTC

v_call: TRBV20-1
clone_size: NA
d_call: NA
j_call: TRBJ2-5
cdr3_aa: CSAISPRAHYF
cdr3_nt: TGCAGTGCGATAAGCCCGAGGGCCCACTACTTC

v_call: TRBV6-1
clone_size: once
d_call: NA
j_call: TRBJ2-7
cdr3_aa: CATVSAAGGNEQYF
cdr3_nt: TGTGCCACGGTGTCAGCGGCAGGGGGGAACGAGCAGTACTTC

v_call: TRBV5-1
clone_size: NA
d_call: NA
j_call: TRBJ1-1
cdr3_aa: CASSLAEGGTEAFF
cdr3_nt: TGCGCCAGCAGCTTGGCCGAGGGGGGCACTGAAGCTTTCTTT

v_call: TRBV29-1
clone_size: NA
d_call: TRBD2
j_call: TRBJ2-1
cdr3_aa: CSVAGLAGVNEQFF
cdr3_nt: TGCAGCGTTGCAGGTCTAGCGGGAGTAAATGAGCAGTTCTTC

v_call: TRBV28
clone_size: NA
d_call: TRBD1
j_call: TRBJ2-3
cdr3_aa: CASSSRTGTGGSTDTQYF
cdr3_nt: TGTGCCAGCAGTTCCAGGACCGGGACAGGGGGTAGCACAGATACGCAGTATTTT

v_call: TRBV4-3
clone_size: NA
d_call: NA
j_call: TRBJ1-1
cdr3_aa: CASSQTRDTGAFF
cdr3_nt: TGCGCCAGCAGCCAAACAAGAGACACTGGAGCTTTCTTT

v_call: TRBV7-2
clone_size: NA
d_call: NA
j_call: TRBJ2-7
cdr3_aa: CASSPAGSGHYEQYF
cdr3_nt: TGTGCCAGCAGCCCGGCTGGTAGCGGACATTACGAGCAGTACTTC

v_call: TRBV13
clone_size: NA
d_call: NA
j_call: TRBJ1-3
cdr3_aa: CASSLGYTIYF
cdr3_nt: TGTGCCAGCAGCCTCGGGTACACCATATATTTT

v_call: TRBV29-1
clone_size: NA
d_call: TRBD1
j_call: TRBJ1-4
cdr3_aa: CSVWDRSNEKLFF
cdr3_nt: TGCAGCGTTTGGGACAGAAGTAATGAAAAACTGTTTTTT

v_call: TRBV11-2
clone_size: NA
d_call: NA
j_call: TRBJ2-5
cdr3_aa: CASSFGAGQETQYF
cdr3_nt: TGTGCCAGCAGCTTTGGGGCTGGACAAGAGACCCAGTACTTC

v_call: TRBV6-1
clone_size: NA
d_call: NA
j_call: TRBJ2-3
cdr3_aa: CASSRVASTDTQYF
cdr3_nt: TGTGCCAGCAGCAGGGTTGCGAGCACAGATACGCAGTATTTT

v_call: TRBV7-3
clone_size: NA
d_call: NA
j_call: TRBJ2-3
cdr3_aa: CASSLRDLDTQYF
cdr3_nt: TGTGCCAGCAGCCTCCGGGACCTGGATACGCAGTATTTT

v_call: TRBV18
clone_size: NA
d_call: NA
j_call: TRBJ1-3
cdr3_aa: CASSQTVSSGNTIYF
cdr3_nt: TGTGCCAGCTCCCAGACAGTTTCGTCTGGAAACACCATATATTTT

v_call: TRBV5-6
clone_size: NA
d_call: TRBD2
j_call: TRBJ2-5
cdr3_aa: CASSRGVAGETQYF
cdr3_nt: TGTGCCAGCAGCCGGGGGGTGGCCGGCGAGACCCAGTACTTC

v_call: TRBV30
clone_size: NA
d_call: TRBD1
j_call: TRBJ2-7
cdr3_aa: CAWEMDRGREQYF
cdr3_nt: TGTGCCTGGGAAATGGACAGGGGGCGGGAGCAGTACTTC

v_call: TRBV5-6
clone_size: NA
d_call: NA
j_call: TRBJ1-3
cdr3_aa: CASSLNFYDRSSGNTIYF
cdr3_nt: TGTGCCAGCAGCTTGAATTTTTACGACAGGAGCTCTGGAAACACCATATATTTT

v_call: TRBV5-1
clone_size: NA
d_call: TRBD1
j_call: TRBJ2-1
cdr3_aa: CASSLQGSSYNEQFF
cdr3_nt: TGCGCCAGCAGCTTACAGGGGAGCTCCTACAATGAGCAGTTCTTC

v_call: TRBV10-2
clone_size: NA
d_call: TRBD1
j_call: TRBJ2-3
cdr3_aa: CASTLEGARADTQYF
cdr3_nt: TGCGCCAGCACCCTCGAGGGGGCAAGAGCAGATACGCAGTATTTT

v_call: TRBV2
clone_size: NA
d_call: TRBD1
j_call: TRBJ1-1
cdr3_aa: CASSAYFETGKAFF
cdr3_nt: TGTGCCAGCAGTGCGTACTTTGAGACAGGGAAAGCTTTCTTT

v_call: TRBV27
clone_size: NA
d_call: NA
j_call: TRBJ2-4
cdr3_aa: CASTSLAQGRLAKNIQYF
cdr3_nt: TGTGCCAGCACCTCCCTGGCGCAGGGAAGACTAGCCAAAAACATTCAGTACTTC

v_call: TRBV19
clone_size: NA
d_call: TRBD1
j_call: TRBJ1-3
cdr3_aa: CASSTRDRGSGNTIYF
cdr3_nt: TGTGCCAGTAGTACTCGGGACAGGGGAAGTGGAAACACCATATATTTT

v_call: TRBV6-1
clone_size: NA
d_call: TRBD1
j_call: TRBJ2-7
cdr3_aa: CASSVNRDSTYEQYF
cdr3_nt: TGTGCCAGCAGTGTAAACCGGGACAGTACCTACGAGCAGTACTTC

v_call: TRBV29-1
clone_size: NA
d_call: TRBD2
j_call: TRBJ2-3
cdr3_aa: CSVLAGDFTDTQYF
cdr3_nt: TGCAGCGTCCTAGCGGGAGACTTCACAGATACGCAGTATTTT

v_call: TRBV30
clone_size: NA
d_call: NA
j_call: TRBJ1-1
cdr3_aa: CAWSVLRSAEAFF
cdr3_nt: TGTGCCTGGAGTGTACTGCGGAGCGCTGAAGCTTTCTTT

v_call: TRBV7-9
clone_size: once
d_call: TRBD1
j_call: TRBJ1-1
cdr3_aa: CASSQYRGGDTEAFF
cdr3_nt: TGTGCCAGCAGCCAATACAGGGGAGGTGACACTGAAGCTTTCTTT